This entry lists 20 T cell receptor beta chains sequenced from one sample in a study of blood T cell repertoires in COVID-19. Clones were read by immunoSEQ multiplex PCR, and TCRdb kept only the in-frame ones, dropping some. Counted here are about 48,000 clones, approximately 89% occurring once; the ten biggest clones make up 25% to 30%. Material for sequencing was peripheral blood. These receptor sequences come from a woman aged 80 or older with acute or convalescent COVID-19.

The chain uses TRBV19 and TRBJ2-3; TRBD2 might be the D (5 bases). The V and J ends lost 5 bases and 0 bases respectively, with 9 bases between them. The CDR3 covers 14 residues. CDR1 is LNHDA, CDR2 SQIVND, per germline (reference sequence). CDR3 coding DNA: TGTGCCAGTAGTCGGTCGGGGAGCACAGATACGCAGTATTTT. Its translation is CASSRSGSTDTQYF.

This clone was counted a single time. The V and J genes are TRBV30 and TRBJ2-2; possible D gene TRBD1, 6 bases. This CDR3 contains 14 residues. Between the trimmed V and J ends, which lost 1 base and 4 bases, there was a span of 10 bases. CDR1 is GTSNPN, CDR2 SVGIG, per germline (reference sequence). CDR3 region: CAWSAWGRTGELFF. The CDR3, as DNA: TGTGCCTGGAGTGCCTGGGGGCGCACCGGGGAGCTGTTTTTT.

The chain uses TRBV6-5 and TRBJ1-2, with 11 bases identical to TRBD1. Germline lookup yields CDR1 MNHEY and CDR2 SVGAGI. V gave up 6 bases and J gave up 5 bases; unmatched junction bases: 5. The CDR3 has 14 amino acids. CDR3 in amino acids: CASSQGQGAYGYTF. CDR3 DNA sequence: TGTGCCAGCAGCCAAGGACAGGGGGCGTATGGCTACACCTTC.

The chain is built from TRBV30 and TRBJ1-5; D uncertain. V shed 0 bases and J shed 5 bases, with 8 bases lying between them. CDR1 and CDR2 from the germline V gene are GTSNPN and SVGIG (reference sequence). The CDR3 is 13 residues long. CDR3 in DNA: TGTGCCTGGAGTGTCGGGCGGGATCAGCCCCAGCATTTT. It translates to CAWSVGRDQPQHF.

The rearrangement links TRBV29-1 to TRBJ2-2; TRBD2 is a possible D gene (6 bases). The CDR3 runs to 14 residues. V was pared by 4 bases and J by 1 base, with 10 bases between. The germline gives CDR1 SQVTM, CDR2 ANQGSEA. CDR3 residues: CSVVAGGNTGELFF. In DNA form, the CDR3 reads TGCAGCGTTGTGGCCGGGGGGAACACCGGGGAGCTGTTTTTT.

The chain combines TRBV20-1 with TRBJ1-5; TRBD1 is a possible D gene (5 bases). V was cut by 3 bases and J by 4 bases, with 10 bases left in between. The germline gives CDR1 DFQATT, CDR2 SNEGSKA (reference sequence). CDR3 length: 13 amino acids. The CDR3 region is CSASDSLNQPQHF. CDR3 bases: TGCAGTGCTAGTGACAGTTTAAATCAGCCCCAGCATTTT.

The chain employs TRBV10-3 and TRBJ2-5; 13 bases map to TRBD2. The V gene's germline CDR1 is ENHRY and CDR2 SYGVKD. The V segment lost 11 bases and the J segment 2 bases; nucleotides outside the gene matches: 8. This CDR3 is built from 15 residues. The CDR3 sequence: CASTGTSGTQETQYF. DNA of the CDR3: TGTGCCTCTACTGGGACTAGCGGGACTCAAGAGACCCAGTACTTC.

The chain links TRBV11-2 to TRBJ2-3; 7 positions agree with TRBD2. The germline V gene encodes CDR1 SGHAT and CDR2 FQNNGV. The CDR3 is 16 amino acids. V gave up 1 base and J gave up 2 bases; unmatched junction bases: 6. The DNA for the CDR3 is TGTGCCAGCAGCTTAGGACGGGACTACTTCACAGATACGCAGTATTTT. It translates to CASSLGRDYFTDTQYF. The full variable domain, in which reference TRBV11-2 and TRBJ2-3 provide the parts outside the CDR3, is EAGVAQSPRYKIIEKRQSVAFWCNPISGHATLYWYQQILGQGPKLLIQFQNNGVVDDSQLPKDRFSAERLKGVDSTLKIQPAKLEDSAVYLCASSLGRDYFTDTQYFGPGTRLTVL.

The table lists this clone with a count of one. This chain links TRBV4-2 with TRBJ1-3, with no clear D. Germline CDR1 LGHNA, CDR2 YNFKEQ. The V end was cut by 1 base, the J end by 8 bases, with 21 bases between. This CDR3 comprises 17 residues. The CDR3 coding sequence is TGTGCCAGCAGCCAAGCTCCACGGATGTACACTACCCACACCATATATTTT. Translated: CASSQAPRMYTTHTIYF.

The chain couples TRBV6-5 to TRBJ1-5; 8 nucleotides line up with TRBD1. In germline, CDR1 is MNHEY, CDR2 SVGAGI. The CDR3 has 15 residues. The V gene end was trimmed by 6 bases and the J gene end by 0 bases; junction bases not matched to a gene: 4. This CDR3 is CASSSTGDSNQPQHF. CDR3 coding DNA: TGTGCCAGCAGCTCGACAGGGGATAGCAATCAGCCCCAGCATTTT.

This clone has a single count. V gene TRBV27 combines with J gene TRBJ1-6; D gene unclear. The V end lost 6 bases, the J end lost 10 bases, and 13 bases lay between the germline ends. Per the germline V gene, CDR1 is MNHEY and CDR2 is SMNVEV (reference sequence). The CDR3 contains 13 residues. This CDR3 is CASRSGLWSPLHF. DNA of the CDR3: TGTGCCAGCAGATCTGGACTCTGGTCACCCCTCCACTTT.

V is TRBV18 and J is TRBJ1-2; 8 bases agree with TRBD1. The CDR3 consists of 14 residues. The V and J ends lost 5 bases and 4 bases, in that order; junction bases with no gene match: 6. CDR1 and CDR2 (germline): KGHSH, LQKENI. This CDR3 reads CASSTDRDGYGYTF. The CDR3, as DNA: TGTGCCAGCTCAACGGACAGGGATGGCTATGGCTACACCTTC. The full variable domain, in which reference TRBV18 and TRBJ1-2 provide the parts outside the CDR3, is NAGVMQNPRHLVRRRGQEARLRCSPMKGHSHVYWYRQLPEEGLKFMVYLQKENIIDESGMPKERFSAEFPKEGPSILRIQQVVRGDSAAYFCASSTDRDGYGYTFGSGTRLTVV.

This clone was observed a single time. The rearrangement links TRBV19 to TRBJ1-5, with D perhaps TRBD1 (5 bases). The CDR3 spans 13 residues. The V and J ends lost 8 bases and 3 bases respectively, with 11 bases between them. Germline CDR1 LNHDA, CDR2 SQIVND (reference sequence). Here the CDR3 reads CASSGQHNQPQHF. The CDR3 DNA sequence: TGTGCCAGTTCCGGACAACACAATCAGCCCCAGCATTTT.

On this clone itself: In the same sample, other DNA sequences code for this CDR3. The chain couples TRBV18 to TRBJ1-1, with D perhaps matching TRBD1 (5 bases). The V end lost 3 bases, the J end lost 7 bases, and 9 bases lay between the germline ends. Per germline, CDR1 KGHSH and CDR2 LQKENI. The CDR3 consists of 12 residues. The CDR3 loop reads CASSPGQGEAFF. The CDR3 coding sequence is TGTGCCAGCTCACCGGGGCAAGGTGAAGCTTTCTTT. Combining the CDR3 with reference TRBV18 and TRBJ1-1 gives the whole variable domain NAGVMQNPRHLVRRRGQEARLRCSPMKGHSHVYWYRQLPEEGLKFMVYLQKENIIDESGMPKERFSAEFPKEGPSILRIQQVVRGDSAAYFCASSPGQGEAFFGQGTRLTVV.

The rearrangement joins TRBV11-2 to TRBJ1-2; 9 nucleotides match TRBD1. The length of the CDR3 is 13 residues. The junction had 2 bases not matched to a gene; V was cut back by 1 base and J by 8 bases. CDR1 is SGHAT and CDR2 is FQNNGV in the germline V gene. The CDR3 here is CASSLGTGEGYTF. The CDR3 DNA reads TGTGCCAGCAGCTTAGGGACAGGGGAAGGCTACACCTTC.

On this clone: One end of the junction fails to match germline, which may point to a read error. CDR3 residues: CAWSVSSNEQFF. Written as DNA, the CDR3 is TGTGCCTGGAGTGTCTCCTCCAATGAGCAGTTCTTC. The genes are TRBV30 and TRBJ2-1; D uncertain. CDR1 is GTSNPN and CDR2 is SVGIG in the germline V gene (reference sequence). This CDR3 contains 12 residues. Full variable domain (missing parts from reference TRBV30 and TRBJ2-1): SQTIHQWPATLVQPVGSPLSLECTVEGTSNPNLYWYRQAAGRGLQLLFYSVGIGQISSEVPQNLSASRPQDRQFILSSKKLLLSDSGFYLCAWSVSSNEQFFGPGTRLTVL.

J is TRBJ1-4 and V is TRBV5-1; the D gene is possibly TRBD1 (5 bases). The CDR3 is made up of 16 amino acids. Germline CDR1 and CDR2: SGHRS and YFSETQ. With 4 bases removed from V and 7 bases from J, the gap between germline ends came to 20 bases. Written as DNA, the CDR3 is TGCGCCAGCAGCGATTGGGACGACCCGGGGGGTGAAAAACTGTTTTTT. Residues: CASSDWDDPGGEKLFF. Combining the CDR3 with reference TRBV5-1 and TRBJ1-4 gives the whole variable domain KAGVTQTPRYLIKTRGQQVTLSCSPISGHRSVSWYQQTPGQGLQFLFEYFSETQRNKGNFPGRFSGRQFSNSRSEMNVSTLELGDSALYLCASSDWDDPGGEKLFFGSGTQLSVL.

The chain joins TRBV6-6 to TRBJ1-1; 7 nucleotides match TRBD1. This CDR3 comprises 13 residues. Germline CDR1 MNHNY, CDR2 SVGAGI (reference sequence). V dropped 11 bases and J dropped 0; count of bases not matched to a gene: 6. CDR3 in DNA: TGTGCCGTAAACAGGGGTTTGAACACTGAAGCTTTCTTT. Translating it yields CAVNRGLNTEAFF.

The V call is TRBV5-5, the J call TRBJ1-3, with TRBD1 matching 9 bases. Per germline, CDR1 SGHKS and CDR2 YYEKEE (reference sequence). V gave up 4 bases and J gave up 2 bases; unmatched junction bases: 1. There are 14 residues in the CDR3. The CDR3 nucleotides read TGTGCCAGCAGCAGGGACAGGGCTGGAAACACCATATATTTT. This sequence encodes CASSRDRAGNTIYF.

The chain links TRBV6-6 to TRBJ1-2; the match to TRBD1 covers 8 bases. The CDR3 is 14 amino acids. Germline V lookup: CDR1 MNHNY, CDR2 SVGAGI (reference sequence). Losses at the gene ends were 6 bases for V and 6 bases for J; bases not matched to a gene: 9. CDR3 region: CASSNGQGGNGYTF. The DNA for the CDR3 is TGTGCCAGCAGCAACGGACAGGGAGGGAATGGCTACACCTTC.